The 12 T cell receptor beta chains presented below share a single source sample, sequenced in a study of T cells in Graves' hyperthyroidism and ophthalmopathy. Amplified TCR beta CDR3 regions came from RNA transcripts. RT-PCR in the first round (using the HTBI primer set) targeted the TCR CDR3. A single record per CDR3 protein comes from TCRdb applying MiXCR to the multiplex PCR reads. The sample holds about 760,000 distinct CDR3 sequences, just over 35% seen once. The sequencing input was blood. All receptors come from a woman aged 40 to 55 with Graves' hyperthyroidism.

The J gene is TRBJ1-1, the V gene TRBV20-1; 7 bases align to TRBD1. This CDR3 is 15 amino acids long. With 6 bases clipped from V and 0 bases from J, the junction kept 10 bases outside the gene matches. Germline V lookup: CDR1 DFQATT, CDR2 SNEGSKA (reference sequence). The CDR3 spells CSASTGHFMNTEAFF. The DNA for the CDR3 is TGCAGTGCCTCGACAGGGCACTTCATGAACACTGAAGCTTTCTTT.

This clonotype has at least ten counts. This chain uses TRBV2 with TRBJ2-6; D is ambiguous. The V and J ends lost 2 bases and 2 bases respectively, with 7 bases between them. Germline V gene data show CDR1 as SNHLY and CDR2 as FYNNEI. The CDR3 runs 15 residues. For the CDR3, the DNA is TGTGCCAGCAGTGAAAGTGGCGCTGGGGCCAACGTCCTGACTTTC. Protein sequence: CASSESGAGANVLTF.

This sequence joins TRBV12-3 or TRBV12-4 and TRBJ2-2; D is tentatively TRBD1 or TRBD2 (5 bases each). The CDR3 has 13 amino acids. V was clipped by 8 bases and J by 6 bases, with 13 bases between them. CDR3 nucleotide sequence: TGTGCCAGCCTACGGGACGACTCCGGGGAGCTGTTTTTT. It is translated as CASLRDDSGELFF.

This clonotype came up a few times. The chain joins TRBV24-1 to TRBJ1-4, with 7 bases aligning to TRBD1. Looked up from germline, CDR1 is KGHDR and CDR2 is SFDVKD. After removal of 4 bases from V and 8 bases from J, the junction contained 3 bases not matched to a gene. The CDR3 has 13 residues. The CDR3 DNA is TGTGCCACCAGTGAGACAGGGCGAGAAAAACTGTTTTTT. This encodes CATSETGREKLFF.

This clonotype was recorded a few times. V usage is TRBV12-3 or TRBV12-4 and J usage is TRBJ1-5; 12 bases line up with TRBD1. This CDR3 is 15 amino acids long. The ends lost 5 bases at V and 6 bases at J; junction bases unmatched: 5. CDR3: CASSTGTGGIQPQHF. The CDR3 DNA is TGTGCCAGCAGTACCGGGACAGGGGGCATTCAGCCCCAGCATTTT.

As concerns this clonotype: A clone one base away is much larger, so this may be a read error. V is TRBV7-2 and J is TRBJ1-1, with D maybe TRBD1 (6 bases). This CDR3 is 14 amino acids long. In germline, CDR1 is SGHTA, CDR2 FQGNSA. The CDR3 reads CATRGGQLNTDAFF. The CDR3 bases are TGTGCCACCCGAGGGGGGCAATTGAACACTGACGCTTTCTTT.

The sample holds many counts of this clonotype. A much larger clone differs by one base, so this may be a read error. V and J are TRBV7-3 and TRBJ2-5; D unresolved. Germline lookup yields CDR1 SGHTA and CDR2 FQGTGA. The CDR3 sequence is 13 residues long. Trimming stripped 5 bases from V and 2 bases from J, with 9 bases between. The CDR3 region has the DNA TGTGCCAGCAGCCGAGACTGGCAAGAGACCCAGTACTTC. Protein product: CASSRDWQETQYF.

This clonotype was seen a handful of times. This rearrangement joins TRBV10-3 to TRBJ2-2; 10 nucleotides match TRBD1. There are 15 residues in the CDR3. Germline CDR1 is ENHRY and CDR2 is SYGVKD. After removal of 4 bases from V and 6 bases from J, the junction contained 5 bases not matched to a gene. The DNA of the CDR3 is TGTGCCATCAGTGGACAGGGGGCGTCTGCCGGGGAGCTGTTTTTT. This encodes CAISGQGASAGELFF.

This clonotype was picked up one time. J is TRBJ2-7 and V is TRBV20-1, with D unclear. This CDR3 contains 12 residues. V dropped 3 bases and J dropped 4 bases, with 10 bases sitting between them. Germline loops: CDR1 DFQATT, CDR2 SNEGSKA (reference sequence). The DNA for the CDR3 is TGCAGTGCTAGGAAAGACCTATACGAGCAGTACTTC. Translated, it gives CSARKDLYEQYF.

This clonotype was counted many times. The chain has TRBV4-1 and TRBJ2-7; D is undetermined. CDR3 length equals 13 residues. The V and J ends lost 4 bases and 0 bases respectively, with 7 bases between them. CDR1 and CDR2 (germline): MGHRA, YSYEKL. Written as DNA, the CDR3 is TGCGCCAGCAGCCCCGACATCTCCTACGAGCAGTACTTC. This sequence encodes CASSPDISYEQYF.

The sample holds one count of this clonotype. The CDR3 spells CASSQENIRRGNQPQHF. The CDR3 DNA follows: TGCGCCAGCAGCCAAGAAAACATACGACGAGGCAATCAGCCCCAGCATTTT. V is TRBV4-1 and J is TRBJ1-5; D unresolved. The germline CDR1 and CDR2 sequences are MGHRA and YSYEKL. This CDR3 comprises 17 residues. Deletions cut 0 bases from V and 2 bases from J, with 14 bases between.

This rearrangement joins TRBV20-1 to TRBJ2-3; 7 bases are shared with TRBD2. The CDR3 loop spans 15 amino acids. Germline trimming cut 0 bases from V and 5 bases from J; bases unmatched to any gene: 8. CDR1 and CDR2 (germline): DFQATT, SNEGSKA (reference sequence). The CDR3 DNA follows: TGCAGTGCTAGAGATCGAGTAAGCGGGGAAGATACGCAGTATTTT. As protein: CSARDRVSGEDTQYF.